This is a list of T cell receptor beta chains from one sample in a study of blood T cell repertoires in COVID-19. Clones were sequenced by immunoSEQ multiplex PCR, and TCRdb holds only the in-frame ones, with some missing. The sample includes around 190,000 clones, around 83% of them seen just once. The sample was peripheral blood. Every receptor here comes from a woman between 65 and 79 years old with COVID-19, enrolled during active disease. The CDR3 runs from the conserved cysteine through the conserved F or W. The D gene is left open where the match is weak. Clone size appears in some rows only: once, few, many, or a class for an expanded clone.

clone size | J gene | D gene | V gene | CDR3 DNA | CDR3 protein
once | TRBJ2-5 | TRBD1 | TRBV6-6 | TGTGCCAGCAGAGCCGGGACAGGGCTGGAGACCCAGTACTTC | CASRAGTGLETQYF
- | TRBJ2-6 | TRBD1 | TRBV2 | TGTGCCAGCAGATCCGGGACAGGGGTCCCCTCTGGGGCCAACGTCCTGACTTTC | CASRSGTGVPSGANVLTF
- | TRBJ2-1 | TRBD2 | TRBV3-1/TRBV3-2 | TGTGCCAGCAGCCCTCGGACTAGCGGGAGCTATGAGCAGTTCTTC | CASSPRTSGSYEQFF
- | TRBJ2-1 | - | TRBV28 | TGTGCCAGCAGTTTTTACCTAGCATGGGAGCAGTTCTTC | CASSFYLAWEQFF
once | TRBJ1-1 | - | TRBV27 | TGTGCCAGCAGGTACAGGGTAAACACTGAAGCTTTCTTT | CASRYRVNTEAFF
- | TRBJ1-3 | TRBD1 | TRBV29-1 | TGCAGCGCCGGGACAGGGGCGTCTATTTTCTCTGGAAACACCATATATTTT | CSAGTGASIFSGNTIYF
- | TRBJ1-1 | - | TRBV29-1 | TGCAGCGTTGCCCCGGGGGGCACTGAAGCTTTCTTT | CSVAPGGTEAFF
- | TRBJ2-7 | - | TRBV2 | TGTGCCAGCAAAAACCAATGGGCGTCCGAGCAGTACTTC | CASKNQWASEQYF
few | TRBJ2-2 | - | TRBV5-1 | TGCGCCAGCAGCTTGGGACGGACAGCTAACACCGGGGAGCTGTTTTTT | CASSLGRTANTGELFF
- | TRBJ2-1 | - | TRBV20-1 | TGCAGTGCCCAGAGCGCCTGGGAGCAGTTCTTC | CSAQSAWEQFF
- | TRBJ2-3 | TRBD2 | TRBV3-1/TRBV3-2 | TGTGCCAGCAGCCCTGGGGCGGGGGTTGATACGCAGTATTTT | CASSPGAGVDTQYF
- | TRBJ1-1 | TRBD1 | TRBV5-4 | TGTGCCAGCAGCTTCCCCCGACAGGGTGGCACTGAAGCTTTCTTT | CASSFPRQGGTEAFF
- | TRBJ1-1 | TRBD1 | TRBV5-1 | TGCGCCAGCAGCATCGAACCGGGACAGGGCCCAAAGGCTGAAGCTTTCTTT | CASSIEPGQGPKAEAFF
- | TRBJ1-3 | - | TRBV15 | TGTGCCACCAGCAGAGCCGGCTCGGCGGATGGAAACACCATATATTTT | CATSRAGSADGNTIYF
- | TRBJ2-1 | TRBD2 | TRBV19 | TGTGCCAGTAGTATAGTGGCGGGAGGAAATGGTGAGCAGTTCTTC | CASSIVAGGNGEQFF
- | TRBJ2-2 | - | TRBV28 | TGTGCCAGTTGGGACTCTATAGAGAACACCGGGGAGCTGTTTTTT | CASWDSIENTGELFF
- | TRBJ2-6 | - | TRBV9 | TGTGCCAGCAGCGTCGAGGGGGCTGGGGCCAACGTCCTGACTTTC | CASSVEGAGANVLTF
- | TRBJ1-6 | - | TRBV7-2 | TGTGCCAGCAGCTTAGATCGGTACTCCTATAATTCACCCCTCCACTTT | CASSLDRYSYNSPLHF
- | TRBJ2-1 | TRBD2 | TRBV7-3 | TGTGCCAGCAGCCCAGGACTAGCGGGATTTGCTGAGCAGTTCTTC | CASSPGLAGFAEQFF
- | TRBJ1-2 | TRBD1 | TRBV7-2 | TGTGCCAGCACCTTAGGGGGGACAGGGGGTAAATTTCATGGCTACACCTTC | CASTLGGTGGKFHGYTF
- | TRBJ2-6 | - | TRBV5-1 | TGCGCCAGCACAGGCCAGCTCGGGGCCAACGTCCTGACTTTC | CASTGQLGANVLTF
- | TRBJ1-3 | - | TRBV2 | TGTGCCAGCAGCGAAGGTCGGGGTGGAAACACCATATATTTT | CASSEGRGGNTIYF
- | TRBJ2-1 | - | TRBV7-2 | TGTGCCAGCAGGGAGACTATTGGGACTGCGACGCGCGAGCAGTTCTTC | CASRETIGTATREQFF
- | TRBJ2-7 | TRBD2 | TRBV6-5 | TGTGCCACTCGGGCGGGAGGGTCCTACGAGCAGTACTTC | CATRAGGSYEQYF
- | TRBJ1-5 | TRBD1 | TRBV13 | TGTGCCAGCAGCATAAGCACAGGGGGCCGGGGCAATCAGCCCCAGCATTTT | CASSISTGGRGNQPQHF
- | TRBJ2-1 | - | TRBV4-3 | TGCGCCAGCAGCCGGACGGGGGAGACCTACAATGAGCAGTTCTTC | CASSRTGETYNEQFF